Following are 7 T cell receptor beta chains from one sample sequenced in a study of OX40 agonist ivuxolimab in advanced cancers. Sequencing was performed with immunoSEQ multiplex PCR; in TCRdb, only in-frame clones are kept and a portion is missing. The data hold 50,000 or so clones, with around 83% observed a single time. The specimen was CD4+ or CD8+ T cells sorted from blood, collected in a trial of the OX40 agonist ivuxolimab. The receptor set was obtained from an adult with an advanced solid tumor such as melanoma, head and neck, liver or kidney cancer.

The gene calls are TRBV10-3 and TRBJ2-1; possibly TRBD2 for D (5 bases). The CDR3 is made up of 14 amino acids. CDR1 is ENHRY and CDR2 is SYGVKD in the germline V gene. Between the trimmed V and J ends, which lost 4 bases and 8 bases, there was a span of 15 bases. The CDR3 DNA is TGTGCCATCAGTGCCTCACTAGAAGCGGATGAGCAGTTCTTC. As protein: CAISASLEADEQFF.

This clone was seen many times. The rearrangement links TRBV7-9 to TRBJ1-1; 8 nucleotides line up with TRBD1. Unmatched junction bases numbered 10, after V lost 8 bases and J lost 11 bases. The CDR3 has 12 amino acids. Per germline, CDR1 SEHNR and CDR2 FQNEAQ (reference sequence). The CDR3 reads CASRGQGGWAFF. Here the CDR3 DNA reads TGTGCCAGCCGCGGACAGGGAGGTTGGGCTTTCTTT.

The V and J genes are TRBV28 and TRBJ2-3; 12 bases agree with TRBD2. The V gene end was trimmed by 7 bases and the J gene end by 0 bases; junction bases not matched to a gene: 8. The V gene's germline CDR1 is MDHEN and CDR2 SYDVKM. This CDR3 is built from 17 residues. This CDR3 reads CASTTLGLAGSTDTQYF. Written as DNA, the CDR3 is TGTGCCAGCACCACTTTAGGACTAGCGGGAAGCACAGATACGCAGTATTTT.

The chain is built from TRBV15 and TRBJ2-5; TRBD1 or TRBD2 may be the D gene (5 bases each). This CDR3 contains 15 residues. Trimming shortened V by 0 bases and J by 5 bases, and 13 bases separated the two germline ends. Germline lookup yields CDR1 LNHNV and CDR2 YYDKDF (reference sequence). The CDR3 sequence is CATSREGKGPETQYF. CDR3 DNA sequence: TGTGCCACCAGCAGAGAGGGGAAGGGACCGGAGACCCAGTACTTC.

The rearrangement links TRBV5-1 to TRBJ2-1, with TRBD1 as a possible D gene (5 bases). V lost 0 bases to trimming and J lost 8 bases, with 12 bases between them. CDR3 size: 14 residues. Germline values: CDR1 SGHRS, CDR2 YFSETQ. CDR3: CASSLEGPTDEQFF. The CDR3 nucleotides are TGCGCCAGCAGCTTGGAGGGGCCCACCGATGAGCAGTTCTTC.

Only one count was recorded for this clone. This rearrangement joins TRBV6-1 to TRBJ1-2, with 7 bases lining up with TRBD1. The CDR3 loop spans 12 amino acids. V was clipped by 6 bases and J by 4 bases; unmatched bases: 2. Looked up from germline, CDR1 is MNHNS and CDR2 is SASEGT. CDR3 sequence (DNA): TGTGCCAGCAGGGGGACAGTCTATGGCTACACCTTC. Translated: CASRGTVYGYTF.

The chain recombines TRBV28 with TRBJ1-2; D uncertain. This CDR3 spans 13 amino acids. Germline CDR1 MDHEN, CDR2 SYDVKM. Trimming removed 2 bases from V and 7 bases from J, with 11 bases in between. CDR3 in DNA: TGTGCCAGCAGTTTAGGGGAGCAAAGTGGCTACACCTTC. Translating gives CASSLGEQSGYTF.